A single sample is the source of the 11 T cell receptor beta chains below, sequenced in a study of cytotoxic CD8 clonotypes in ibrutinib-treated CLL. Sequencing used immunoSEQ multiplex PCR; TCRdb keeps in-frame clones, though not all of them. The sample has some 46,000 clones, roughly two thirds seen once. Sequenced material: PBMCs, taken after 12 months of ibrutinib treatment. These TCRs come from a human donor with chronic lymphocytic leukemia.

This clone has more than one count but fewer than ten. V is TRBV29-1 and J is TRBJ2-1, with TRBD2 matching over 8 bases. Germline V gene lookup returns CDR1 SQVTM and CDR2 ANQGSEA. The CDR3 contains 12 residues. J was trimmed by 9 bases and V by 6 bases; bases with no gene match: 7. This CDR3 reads CSVPGGPSEQFF. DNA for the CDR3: TGCAGCGTGCCGGGAGGGCCAAGTGAGCAGTTCTTC.

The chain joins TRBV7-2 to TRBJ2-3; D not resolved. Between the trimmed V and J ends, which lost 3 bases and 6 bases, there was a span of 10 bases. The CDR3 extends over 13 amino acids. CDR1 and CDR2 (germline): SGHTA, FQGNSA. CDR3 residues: CASSLNMRDTQYF. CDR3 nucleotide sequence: TGTGCCAGCAGCTTGAATATGAGGGATACGCAGTATTTT.

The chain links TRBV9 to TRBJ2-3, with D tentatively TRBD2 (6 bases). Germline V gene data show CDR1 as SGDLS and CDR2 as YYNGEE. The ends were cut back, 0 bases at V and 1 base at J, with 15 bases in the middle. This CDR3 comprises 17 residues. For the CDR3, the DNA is TGTGCCAGCAGCGTAGGAAATGTGGGGGGAGGCACAGATACGCAGTATTTT. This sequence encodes CASSVGNVGGGTDTQYF.

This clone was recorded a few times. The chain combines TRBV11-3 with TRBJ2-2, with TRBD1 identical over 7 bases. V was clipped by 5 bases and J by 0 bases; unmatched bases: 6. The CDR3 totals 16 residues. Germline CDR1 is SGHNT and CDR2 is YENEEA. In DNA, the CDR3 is TGTGCCAGCAGCCCCCGACAGGGCTCGAACACCGGGGAGCTGTTTTTT. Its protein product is CASSPRQGSNTGELFF.

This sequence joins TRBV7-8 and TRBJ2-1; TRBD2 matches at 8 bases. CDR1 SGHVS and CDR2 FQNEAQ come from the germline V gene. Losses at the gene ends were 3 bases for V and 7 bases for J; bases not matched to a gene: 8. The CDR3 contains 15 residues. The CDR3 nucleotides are TGTGCCAGCAGCTTGCGGGAGGTCGGATATAATGAGCAGTTCTTC. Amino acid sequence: CASSLREVGYNEQFF.

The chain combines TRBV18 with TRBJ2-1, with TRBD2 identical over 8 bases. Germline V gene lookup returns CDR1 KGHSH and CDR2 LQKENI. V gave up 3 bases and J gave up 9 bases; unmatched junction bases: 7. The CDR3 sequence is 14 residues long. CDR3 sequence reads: CASSPPGLGIEQFF. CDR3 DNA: TGTGCCAGCTCACCTCCGGGACTAGGGATTGAGCAGTTCTTC.

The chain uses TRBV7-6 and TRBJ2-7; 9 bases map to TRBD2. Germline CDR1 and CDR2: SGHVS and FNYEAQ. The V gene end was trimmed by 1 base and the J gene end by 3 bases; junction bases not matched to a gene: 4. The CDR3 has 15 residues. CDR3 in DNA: TGTGCCAGCAGCTTAGGGGCGGGGGGGAACTACGAGCAGTACTTC. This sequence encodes CASSLGAGGNYEQYF.

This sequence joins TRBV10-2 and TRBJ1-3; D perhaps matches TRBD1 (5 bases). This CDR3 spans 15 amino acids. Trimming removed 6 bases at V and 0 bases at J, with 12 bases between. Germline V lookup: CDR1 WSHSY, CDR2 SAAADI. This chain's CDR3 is CASREGTLSGNTIYF. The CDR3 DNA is TGCGCCAGCAGAGAGGGGACCCTCTCTGGAAACACCATATATTTT.

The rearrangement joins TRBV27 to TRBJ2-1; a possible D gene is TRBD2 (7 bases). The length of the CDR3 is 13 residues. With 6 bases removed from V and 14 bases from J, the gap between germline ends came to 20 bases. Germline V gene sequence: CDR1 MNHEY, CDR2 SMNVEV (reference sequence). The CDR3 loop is CASRARGWEGEFF. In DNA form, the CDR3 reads TGTGCCAGCAGGGCCAGGGGATGGGAGGGGGAGTTCTTC.

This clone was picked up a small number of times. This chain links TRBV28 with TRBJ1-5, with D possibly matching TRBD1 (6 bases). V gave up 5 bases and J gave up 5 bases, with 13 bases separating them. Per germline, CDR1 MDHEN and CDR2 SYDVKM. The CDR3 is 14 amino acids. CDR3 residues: CASSGGQMYQPQHF. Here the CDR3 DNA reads TGTGCCAGCAGTGGGGGGCAAATGTATCAGCCCCAGCATTTT. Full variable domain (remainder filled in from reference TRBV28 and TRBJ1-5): DVKVTQSSRYLVKRTGEKVFLECVQDMDHENMFWYRQDPGLGLRLIYFSYDVKMKEKGDIPEGYSVSREKKERFSLILESASTNQTSMYLCASSGGQMYQPQHFGDGTRLSIL.

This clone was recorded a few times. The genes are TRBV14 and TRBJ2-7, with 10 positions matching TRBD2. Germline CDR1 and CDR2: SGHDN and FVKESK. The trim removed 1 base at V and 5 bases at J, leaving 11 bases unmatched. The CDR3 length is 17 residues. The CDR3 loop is CASSQAYPASGRHEQYF. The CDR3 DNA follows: TGTGCCAGCAGCCAAGCCTACCCGGCTAGCGGGAGACACGAGCAGTACTTC. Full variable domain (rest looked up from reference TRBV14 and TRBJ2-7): EAGVTQFPSHSVIEKGQTVTLRCDPISGHDNLYWYRRVMGKEIKFLLHFVKESKQDESGMPNNRFLAERTGGTYSTLKVQPAELEDSGVYFCASSQAYPASGRHEQYFGPGTRLTVT.